This T cell receptor (beta chain) was captured in a study of T cell responses to AZD1222 COVID-19 vaccine. Study outcomes and limitations: White British ancestry dominated among donors, who included more females, and clonal diversity was possibly underestimated. Baseline antibody screening turned up just a handful of seropositive AZD1222 recipients. Regions left unmutated in variants are reportedly the target of nearly half of spike-specific TCRs.

The data were produced by immunoSEQ multiplex PCR, yet TCRdb's version contains in-frame clones alone and is incomplete. The sample contains more than 60,000 clones, 80% to 90% of which appear only once. In regard to this clone: Its antigen is as yet unknown.

The origin of this receptor is an adult in good health. The sequencing used peripheral blood, collected on day 0 of AZD1222 vaccination.

The CDR3 nucleotides read TGTGCCAGCAGCTTAATATGGAGCGGGAGCAGGGAGACCCAGTACTTC. It codes for CASSLIWSGSRETQYF. V gene TRBV7-6 combines with J gene TRBJ2-5, with 8 bases fitting TRBD2. Germline CDR1 reads SGHVS; CDR2 reads FNYEAQ. CDR3 length equals 16 residues. After removal of 2 bases from V and 5 bases from J, the junction contained 10 bases not matched to a gene.